Following are 28 T cell receptor beta chains from one sample sequenced in a study of Tregs in tolerant kidney transplant recipients. TCRdb's copy holds only in-frame clones and misses some; the assay was immunoSEQ multiplex PCR. This listing includes fewer than 40,000 clones. The sequencing here drew on CD8+ T cells from blood, taken before the transplant. These receptors came from a human donor who received a combined kidney and bone marrow transplant.

As to this clone: The DNA ends 3 residues before the CDR3 does, and the rest of the CDR3 is filled in from the germline J gene. J is TRBJ1-2 and V is TRBV10-3; D gene uncertain. The CDR3 length is 15 residues. The V gene's germline CDR1 is ENHRY and CDR2 SYGVKD. V was cut by 5 bases and J by 7 bases, with 20 bases left in between. CDR3 DNA (partial): TGTGCCATCAGTCAGGACGCGGGATTCCCACCTGGC. Its protein product is CAISQDAGFPPG. The CDR3 reads in full as CAISQDAGFPPGYTF.

As to this clone: The CDR3 is cut off 3 residues early in the read; its end comes from the germline J gene. The chain combines TRBV7-9 with TRBJ1-1; tentative D call: TRBD1 (5 bases). CDR3 size: 12 residues. The germline gives CDR1 SEHNR, CDR2 FQNEAQ (reference sequence). Trimming took 8 bases from V and 6 from J, leaving 13 bases between them. CDR3 DNA (partial): TGTGCCAGCTTGGGGGGGGACGCTGAA. This codes for CASLGGDAE. The whole CDR3 protein reads CASLGGDAEAFF.

For this clone: The CDR3 is cut off 3 residues early in the read; its end comes from the germline J gene. The rearrangement joins TRBV19 to TRBJ1-5; 7 nucleotides align to TRBD1. The CDR3 runs to 14 residues. V lost 6 bases, J lost 4 bases, and 6 bases stayed unmatched. CDR1 and CDR2 from the germline V gene are LNHDA and SQIVND (reference sequence). The DNA read from the CDR3 is TGTGCCAGTAGACCGGGACAGCTAAATCAGCCC. Encoded protein: CASRPGQLNQP. The whole CDR3 sequence reads CASRPGQLNQPQHF.

Of note for this clone: The read finishes 3 residues shy of the CDR3 end, and the germline J gene is used to complete it. The genes are TRBV7-8 and TRBJ2-3, with 12 nucleotides matching TRBD2. Looked up from germline, CDR1 is SGHVS and CDR2 is FQNEAQ. The CDR3 loop spans 17 amino acids. Trimming at V came to 4 bases and at J to 6 bases, leaving 11 bases not matched to a gene. The DNA read from the CDR3 is TGTGCCAGCAGCTCGAGACTAGCGGGAGCCACCCGGGATACG. This codes for CASSSRLAGATRDT. The full CDR3 reads CASSSRLAGATRDTQYF.

In the case of this clone: Sequencing ends 3 residues short of the CDR3 end; the germline J gene provides the rest. The chain links TRBV2 to TRBJ2-3, with TRBD2 matching over 16 bases. Germline CDR1 and CDR2: SNHLY and FYNNEI. The junction had 8 bases not matched to a gene; V was cut back by 6 bases and J by 5 bases. The CDR3 is made up of 17 amino acids. The CDR3 bases that were read are TGTGCCAGCAGGCCCCCGGGACTAGCGGGGGGGGGAGATACG. This codes for CASRPPGLAGGGDT. In full, the CDR3 is CASRPPGLAGGGDTQYF.

The CDR3 region is CASSWTGSGELFF. CDR3 bases read: TGTGCCAGCAGCTGGACAGGGTCCGGGGAG. The genes are TRBV7-6 and TRBJ2-2; 8 bases align to TRBD1. Sequencing ends 3 residues short of the CDR3 end; the germline J gene provides the rest. Germline loops: CDR1 SGHVS, CDR2 FNYEAQ. Trimming took 4 bases from V and 6 from J; bases not matched to a gene: 1. This CDR3 comprises 13 residues.

Remarks on this clone: The read halts 3 residues ahead of the CDR3 end, with the missing end drawn from the germline J gene. The chain links TRBV2 to TRBJ2-7; maybe TRBD1 (5 bases). Per germline, CDR1 SNHLY and CDR2 FYNNEI. This CDR3 contains 15 residues. The V end was cut by 4 bases, the J end by 2 bases, with 15 bases between. CDR3 sequence reads: CASSAIPDSPYEQYF. CDR3 DNA (partial): TGTGCCAGCAGTGCAATACCTGACAGTCCCTACGAG.

With regard to this clone: The missing CDR3 end, 3 residues past where the read stops, is filled in from the germline J gene. This chain links TRBV2 with TRBJ2-2; D possibly corresponds to TRBD2 (5 bases). Germline lookup yields CDR1 SNHLY and CDR2 FYNNEI. The ends were cut back, 5 bases at V and 6 bases at J, with 10 bases in the middle. The CDR3 covers 13 residues. This CDR3 is CASSTSLPGELFF. The covered CDR3 bases are TGTGCCAGCAGTACTAGTCTCCCCGGGGAG.

Comments on this clone: The read ends 3 residues early relative to the CDR3; the germline J gene fills the gap. This rearrangement joins TRBV6-2 or TRBV6-3 to TRBJ2-7; 8 nucleotides match TRBD2. From germline, CDR1 is MNHEY and CDR2 SVGEGT. The CDR3 runs 16 residues. V shed 0 bases, J shed 5 bases, and the junction held 9 bases outside the gene matches. The CDR3 loop is CASSYSIRAGVDEQYF. The sequenced part of the CDR3 DNA is TGTGCCAGCAGTTACTCGATTAGAGCGGGGGTAGACGAG.

Notes on this clone: The read falls 3 residues short of the CDR3 end, and the missing part is taken from the germline J gene. The V gene is TRBV20-1, the J gene TRBJ1-1; no definite D call. Trimming shortened V by 6 bases and J by 4 bases, and 12 bases separated the two germline ends. Germline-derived CDR1 and CDR2 are DFQATT and SNEGSKA (reference sequence). This CDR3 region has 12 residues. The CDR3: CSAVPPVTEAFF. Incomplete CDR3 DNA: TGCAGTGCAGTCCCTCCAGTCACTGAA.

About this clone: The read ends 3 residues early relative to the CDR3; the germline J gene fills the gap. V usage is TRBV5-1 and J usage is TRBJ2-1; 8 bases map to TRBD1. The CDR3 loop spans 17 amino acids. V lost 0 bases to trimming and J lost 8 bases; unmatched junction nucleotides: 13. Germline values: CDR1 SGHRS, CDR2 YFSETQ. The covered CDR3 bases are TGCGCCAGCAGCTTGGTCGGGACAGGCGGGATACACGATGAG. Translating gives CASSLVGTGGIHDE. The full CDR3 protein is CASSLVGTGGIHDEQFF.

A remark on this clone: Read sequence stops 3 residues before the CDR3 end, and the germline J gene provides the missing end. The chain is built from TRBV10-3 and TRBJ2-3; 8 bases fit TRBD1. CDR3 length: 16 amino acids. Trimming at V came to 4 bases and at J to 2 bases, leaving 8 bases not matched to a gene. Germline CDR1 reads ENHRY; CDR2 reads SYGVKD. The sequenced part of the CDR3 DNA is TGTGCCATCAGTGGATCTCAGGACAGGGCCACAGATACG. Protein: CAISGSQDRATDT. In full, the CDR3 reads CAISGSQDRATDTQYF.

The sequenced CDR3 bases are TGTGCCAGCAGAGGGGGGGGGCCCCCCTACAATGAG. Encoded protein: CASRGGGPPYNE. The CDR3 in its entirety is CASRGGGPPYNEQFF. This rearrangement joins TRBV7-2 to TRBJ2-1; D might be TRBD2 (7 bases). The read comes to an end 3 residues before the CDR3 does, leaving the germline J gene to fill in the end. The V and J ends lost 6 bases and 2 bases respectively, with 14 bases between them. The CDR3 runs 15 residues. Germline V lookup: CDR1 SGHTA, CDR2 FQGNSA.

Notes on this clone: The read terminates 3 residues before the CDR3 end, so the remaining end is supplied by the germline J gene. The same CDR3 can be traced to other DNA sequences in this sample. V gene TRBV18 combines with J gene TRBJ1-2; the match to TRBD1 covers 7 bases. The CDR3 is 13 residues long. Trimming at V came to 0 bases and at J to 6 bases, leaving 1 base not matched to a gene. The germline V gene encodes CDR1 KGHSH and CDR2 LQKENI. This chain's CDR3 is CASSPPGGDGYTF. CDR3 DNA, as far as it was read: TGTGCCAGCTCACCACCAGGGGGCGATGGC.

Worth noting for this clone: The read falls 3 residues short of the CDR3 end, and the missing part is taken from the germline J gene. The V call is TRBV13, the J call TRBJ2-1, with 14 bases that match TRBD2. The germline V gene has CDR1 PRHDT and CDR2 FYEKMQ (reference sequence). There are 18 residues in the CDR3. J lost 9 bases, V lost 3 bases, and 13 bases had no gene match. Partial CDR3 DNA: TGTGCCAGCAGCTTGGGACTAGCGGGGGTGAGGGGTTTATGTGAG. It is translated as CASSLGLAGVRGLCE. The full CDR3 protein reads CASSLGLAGVRGLCEQFF.

In the case of this clone: Read sequence stops 3 residues before the CDR3 end, and the germline J gene provides the missing end. The V gene is TRBV29-1, the J gene TRBJ1-2; D not certain. This CDR3 contains 12 residues. V was cut by 3 bases and J by 7 bases, with 12 bases left in between. Germline CDR1 SQVTM, CDR2 ANQGSEA. The CDR3 loop reads CSVDGESGGYTF. CDR3 DNA (partial): TGCAGCGTTGACGGGGAGTCGGGTGGC.

Details on this clone: Sequencing ends 3 residues short of the CDR3 end; the germline J gene provides the rest. The V call is TRBV11-2, the J call TRBJ2-5, with TRBD1 matching 7 bases. V lost 3 bases to trimming and J lost 5 bases; unmatched junction nucleotides: 0. CDR3 size: 12 residues. CDR1 and CDR2 (germline): SGHAT, FQNNGV. The CDR3 protein is CASSLTGETQYF. CDR3 DNA (partial): TGTGCCAGCAGCTTGACAGGGGAGACC.

Regarding this clone: The CDR3 goes on 3 residues after the read ends, and that part is filled in from the germline J gene. The chain is built from TRBV18 and TRBJ1-2; tentatively, D is TRBD1 (6 bases). Germline lookup yields CDR1 KGHSH and CDR2 LQKENI. The CDR3 has 15 amino acids. Trimming removed 5 bases from V and 4 bases from J, with 17 bases in between. The sequenced part of the CDR3 DNA is TGTGCCAGCTCATCCCCACAGGGACGGGGCTATGGC. Protein product: CASSSPQGRGYG. In full, the CDR3 reads CASSSPQGRGYGYTF.

About this clone itself: One junction end disagrees with the germline gene, perhaps due to a read error. The CDR3 loop is CASSQSALPGLAGNTIYF. CDR3 DNA (partial): TGCGCCAGCAGCCAATCCGCCTTGCCGGGTCTTGCTGGAAACACC. The rearrangement joins TRBV4-2 to TRBJ1-3; D uncertain. The read terminates 3 residues before the CDR3 end, so the remaining end is supplied by the germline J gene. This CDR3 comprises 18 residues. Germline lookup yields CDR1 LGHNA and CDR2 YNFKEQ.

As regards this clone: The read ends 3 residues before the CDR3 terminus; that terminus is restored from the germline J gene. The rearrangement links TRBV7-6 to TRBJ2-7; 9 bases map to TRBD2. V dropped 2 bases and J dropped 5; count of bases not matched to a gene: 13. This CDR3 is built from 17 residues. CDR1 and CDR2 from the germline V gene are SGHVS and FNYEAQ. The CDR3 DNA, read in part, is TGTGCCAGCAGCTTATTACCCCTTCAAGCGGGGGGCGACGAG. It translates to CASSLLPLQAGGDE. The whole CDR3 region reads CASSLLPLQAGGDEQYF.

The CDR3 bases that were read are TGTGCCAGCAGTAACAGGGGCACAGATACG. It codes for CASSNRGTDT. The complete CDR3 reads CASSNRGTDTQYF. This chain uses TRBV13 with TRBJ2-3; perhaps TRBD1 as D (6 bases). With the read ending 3 residues before the CDR3 end, the germline J gene is used to fill in that end. V lost 6 bases and J 1 base, leaving 8 bases between the germline ends. The germline V gene encodes CDR1 PRHDT and CDR2 FYEKMQ (reference sequence). This CDR3 region has 13 residues.

The CDR3 here is CASSPHTGTEAFF. CDR3 DNA, as far as it was read: TGTGCCAGCAGCCCACACACGGGGACAGAA. The chain combines TRBV7-9 with TRBJ1-1, with a tentative D call TRBD1 (6 bases). Coverage ceases 3 residues before the CDR3 finishes, and the germline J gene fills in the end. There are 13 residues in the CDR3. Per the germline V gene, CDR1 is SEHNR and CDR2 is FQNEAQ (reference sequence).

Comments on this clone: The CDR3 end is not reached by the read, which stops 3 residues before it; the germline J gene fills it in. V is TRBV6-2 or TRBV6-3 and J is TRBJ2-5, with D tentatively TRBD1 (5 bases). This CDR3 comprises 12 residues. With 6 bases removed from V and 5 bases from J, the gap between germline ends came to 10 bases. CDR1 and CDR2 (germline): MNHEY, SVGEGT. CDR3 DNA, as far as it was read: TGTGCCAGCAGAGGGGCTGACGAGACC. It codes for CASRGADET. The full CDR3 reads CASRGADETQYF.

With regard to this clone: The missing CDR3 end, 3 residues past where the read stops, is filled in from the germline J gene. The chain carries TRBV7-6 and TRBJ2-7; 7 bases match TRBD1. From germline, CDR1 is SGHVS and CDR2 FNYEAQ. The CDR3 consists of 15 residues. Trimming took 5 bases from V and 0 from J; bases not matched to a gene: 7. The CDR3 reads CASSTGQDSSYEQYF. CDR3 DNA (partial): TGTGCCAGCAGCACCGGACAGGATAGCTCCTACGAG.

In the case of this clone: The read falls 3 residues short of the CDR3 end, and the missing part is taken from the germline J gene. The chain carries TRBV6-1 and TRBJ2-2, with 7 bases matching TRBD1. The CDR3 is 14 residues long. The trim removed 3 bases at V and 3 bases at J, leaving 1 base unmatched. Looked up from germline, CDR1 is MNHNS and CDR2 is SASEGT. The sequenced part of the CDR3 DNA is TGTGCCAGCAGTGACCAGGGGGACACCGGGGAG. Translated, it gives CASSDQGDTGE. From start to end, the CDR3 is CASSDQGDTGELFF.

Turning to this clone: The CDR3 goes on 3 residues after the read ends, and that part is filled in from the germline J gene. The genes are TRBV30 and TRBJ2-1; D perhaps matches TRBD2 (6 bases). V lost 0 bases and J lost 1, with 13 bases in between. The CDR3 covers 16 residues. The germline gives CDR1 GTSNPN, CDR2 SVGIG (reference sequence). CDR3 region: CAWSVAPEGSYNEQFF. Partial CDR3 DNA: TGTGCCTGGAGTGTAGCCCCGGAGGGGTCCTACAATGAG.

Notes on this clone: The read terminates 3 residues ahead of where the CDR3 ends, so the germline J gene completes it. This sequence joins TRBV13 and TRBJ1-1, with TRBD1 as a possible D gene (6 bases). V was clipped by 8 bases and J by 6 bases, with 16 bases between them. CDR3 length: 13 residues. Germline V gene sequence: CDR1 PRHDT, CDR2 FYEKMQ (reference sequence). CDR3 sequence: CASRNRVGAEAFF. The covered CDR3 bases are TGTGCCAGCCGCAACAGGGTGGGGGCTGAA.

A note on this clone: The read terminates 3 residues before the CDR3 end, so the remaining end is supplied by the germline J gene. The V gene is TRBV11-2, the J gene TRBJ1-4; possibly TRBD1 for D (6 bases). From germline, CDR1 is SGHAT and CDR2 FQNNGV. V lost 5 bases and J 5 bases, leaving 12 bases between the germline ends. The CDR3 runs 14 residues. The CDR3 sequence: CASSKQGLNEKLFF. Incomplete CDR3 DNA: TGTGCCAGCAGCAAACAGGGCCTCAATGAAAAA.